The 10 T cell receptor beta chains in this list originate from one sample, sequenced in a study of T cell changes during pregnancy in multiple sclerosis. The method was immunoSEQ multiplex PCR; TCRdb's version includes in-frame clones alone and lacks a portion of them. The table lists 35,000 or so clones, about 88% of them singletons. Sequencing was performed on CD8+ T cells from peripheral blood mononuclear cells, taken in the third trimester of pregnancy. These receptors all stem from a female donor with multiple sclerosis, enrolled in a pregnancy study.

The chain joins TRBV2 to TRBJ2-7; TRBD1 matches at 7 bases. V gave up 4 bases and J gave up 3 bases; unmatched junction bases: 6. The CDR3 runs 14 residues. Germline CDR1 is SNHLY and CDR2 is FYNNEI. The CDR3 DNA is TGTGCCAGCAGTGCGGGACAGATTAACTACGAGCAGTACTTC. The encoded protein is CASSAGQINYEQYF.

V is TRBV5-6 and J is TRBJ1-1, with no clear D. V was clipped by 0 bases and J by 1 base, with 7 bases between them. The germline V gene encodes CDR1 SGHDT and CDR2 YYEEEE. This CDR3 is built from 14 residues. This CDR3 is CASSLGAGNTEAFF. In nucleotides, the CDR3 is TGTGCCAGCAGCTTGGGGGCAGGGAACACTGAAGCTTTCTTT.

This clone was recorded only once. The chain uses TRBV29-1 and TRBJ2-1; 9 positions match TRBD2. Germline lookup yields CDR1 SQVTM and CDR2 ANQGSEA. V lost 2 bases, J lost 4 bases, and 9 bases stayed unmatched. The CDR3 totals 16 residues. The CDR3 region has the DNA TGCAGCGTTGAATACGGTAGCGGGAGCCTTTACAATGAGCAGTTCTTC. Residues: CSVEYGSGSLYNEQFF.

The V gene is TRBV27, the J gene TRBJ2-1; D perhaps matches TRBD2 (6 bases). CDR1 is MNHEY and CDR2 is SMNVEV in the germline V gene (reference sequence). The CDR3 sequence is 16 residues long. V was clipped by 2 bases and J by 6 bases, with 17 bases between them. The DNA of the CDR3 is TGTGCCAGCAGTTTAGACGGGAGCAGTGTAGGCAATGAGCAGTTCTTC. This encodes CASSLDGSSVGNEQFF.

This clone was picked up one time. The V and J genes are TRBV28 and TRBJ2-7; 8 positions match TRBD1. CDR3 length: 14 residues. Losses at the gene ends were 5 bases for V and 5 bases for J; bases not matched to a gene: 8. Germline V gene data show CDR1 as MDHEN and CDR2 as SYDVKM. For the CDR3, the DNA is TGTGCCAGCAGTCCTTATCAGGGGGCGAACGAGCAGTACTTC. Its protein is CASSPYQGANEQYF.

V and J are TRBV4-2 and TRBJ1-4; TRBD1 aligns across 7 bases. The trim removed 3 bases at V and 4 bases at J, leaving 8 bases unmatched. The CDR3 is made up of 16 amino acids. CDR1 and CDR2 (germline): LGHNA, YNFKEQ. CDR3 DNA: TGTGCCAGCAGCCAGGCCACCCGGGACAGTAATGAAAAACTGTTTTTT. It yields the protein CASSQATRDSNEKLFF.

This chain's CDR3 is CARRGGRQTYEQYF. The CDR3 DNA reads TGTGCCAGAAGGGGGGGACGACAAACCTACGAGCAGTACTTC. V usage is TRBV5-3 and J usage is TRBJ2-7; TRBD2 might be the D (6 bases). TRBV5-3 is assigned to the ORF class and has an uncertain function. The CDR3 is made up of 14 amino acids. The V end lost 5 bases, the J end lost 2 bases, and 14 bases lay between the germline ends.

V and J are TRBV5-1 and TRBJ1-1; tentatively, D is TRBD1 (5 bases). The CDR3 is made up of 13 amino acids. V was trimmed by 7 bases and J by 2 bases, leaving 12 bases between them. CDR1 and CDR2 (germline): SGHRS, YFSETQ. The CDR3 DNA is TGCGCCAGCCAGTCGACAGAAAACACTGAAGCTTTCTTT. It is translated as CASQSTENTEAFF.

This chain links TRBV7-8 with TRBJ1-5; 9 bases fit TRBD1. CDR3 length: 17 residues. Germline CDR1 reads SGHVS; CDR2 reads FQNEAQ. The V gene end was trimmed by 5 bases and the J gene end by 4 bases; junction bases not matched to a gene: 12. CDR3 sequence (DNA): TGTGCCAGCAGCCCCGGGGACAGGGAGAGACGGAATCAGCCCCAGCATTTT. Translated, it gives CASSPGDRERRNQPQHF.

V gene TRBV2 combines with J gene TRBJ2-7; 7 bases are shared with TRBD1. Germline loops: CDR1 SNHLY, CDR2 FYNNEI. The CDR3 spans 15 residues. J lost 3 bases, V lost 1 base, and 6 bases had no gene match. The CDR3 reads CASSEGDSEIYEQYF. The CDR3 DNA reads as TGTGCCAGCAGTGAAGGGGACAGCGAAATCTACGAGCAGTACTTC.